The next 13 T cell receptor beta chains were all read from a single sample in a study of T cells after yellow fever vaccination (dated by TCRdb to about 2019). Interpreted using the paper, the treatment or condition label stands for: live attenuated yellow fever vaccine strain. The protocol used for the library was 5' RACE. Data came from an Illumina HiSeq 2500. Through fastp at Q25 and MiXCR, TCRdb rebuilt clones from the public reads, retaining in-frame beta chains. For every CDR3 protein sequence, its rows merge into one entry that carries the most common genes and DNA. Within this sample are 500,000 to 550,000 distinct CDR3 sequences, with 21% of them counted one time only. The ten largest clones take up 16% of the sample. The starting material was PBMCs, obtained more than 20 days after the first yellow fever vaccination. The receptors stem from a man aged 18 to 29 who received the YFV17D yellow fever vaccine.

This clonotype was observed a handful of times. The chain is built from TRBV12-3 or TRBV12-4 and TRBJ2-1; TRBD1 or TRBD2 may be the D gene (5 bases each). With 5 bases removed from V and 9 bases from J, the gap between germline ends came to 11 bases. The CDR3 extends over 12 amino acids. This chain's CDR3 is CASSRAGSEQFF. CDR3 sequence (DNA): TGTGCCAGCAGTCGCGCAGGGAGTGAGCAGTTCTTC.

Comments on this clonotype: A much larger clone differs from this one at a single base, so this may be a read error. V gene TRBV5-1 combines with J gene TRBJ2-1, with no clear D. This CDR3 spans 15 amino acids. Trimming pared 0 bases from V and 6 bases from J, leaving 13 bases between. In germline, CDR1 is SGHRS, CDR2 YFSETQ. CDR3 residues: CASSLAVVASNEQFF. CDR3 DNA: TGCGCCAGCAGCTTGGCCGTTGTAGCAAGCAATGAGCAGTTCTTC.

This clonotype has a handful of counts. V and J are TRBV29-1 and TRBJ2-7; 7 bases align to TRBD1. This CDR3 spans 11 amino acids. Unmatched junction bases numbered 2, after V lost 7 bases and J lost 2 bases. Per the germline V gene, CDR1 is SQVTM and CDR2 is ANQGSEA. In DNA, the CDR3 is TGCAGCGCCGGACAGGCCTACGAGCAGTACTTC. Protein: CSAGQAYEQYF.

This rearrangement joins TRBV19 to TRBJ2-7; TRBD2 might be the D (6 bases). The CDR3 has 13 amino acids. Germline CDR1 and CDR2: LNHDA and SQIVND (reference sequence). V dropped 5 bases and J dropped 6 bases, with 14 bases sitting between them. The CDR3 DNA reads as TGTGCCAGTAGTCCCTCTGGGGGGAGCGAGCAGTACTTC. It encodes CASSPSGGSEQYF. The full variable domain, in which reference TRBV19 and TRBJ2-7 provide the parts outside the CDR3, is DGGITQSPKYLFRKEGQNVTLSCEQNLNHDAMYWYRQDPGQGLRLIYYSQIVNDFQKGDIAEGYSVSREKKESFPLTVTSAQKNPTAFYLCASSPSGGSEQYFGPGTRLTVT.

This clonotype was detected only a few times. The V call is TRBV7-9, the J call TRBJ2-1; 7 nucleotides align to TRBD1. Germline CDR1 SEHNR, CDR2 FQNEAQ (reference sequence). Trimming cost V 6 bases and J 3 bases; bases outside gene matches: 11. The CDR3 spans 16 residues. The CDR3 region is CASRPQGKRLYNEQFF. The CDR3 DNA follows: TGTGCCAGCAGGCCACAGGGGAAGAGGCTCTACAATGAGCAGTTCTTC.

In its sample, this clonotype was seen a few times. This chain links TRBV28 with TRBJ1-2; possible D gene TRBD1, 5 bases. CDR1 and CDR2 from the germline V gene are MDHEN and SYDVKM. This CDR3 is built from 15 residues. Trimming removed 5 bases from V and 1 base from J, with 14 bases in between. CDR3 in DNA: TGTGCCAGCAGTCAAAGGGGCGTTTTTAACTATGGCTACACCTTC. This translates into CASSQRGVFNYGYTF.

J is TRBJ1-4 and V is TRBV20-1; D possibly corresponds to TRBD1 (6 bases). Trimming took off 0 bases at V and 5 bases at J, with 13 bases between the two ends. Germline CDR1 is DFQATT and CDR2 is SNEGSKA (reference sequence). The CDR3 spans 15 residues. DNA for the CDR3: TGCAGTGCTAGAGATGGGGGGCGTCTGAATGAAAAACTGTTTTTT. Protein sequence: CSARDGGRLNEKLFF.

This clonotype was counted only a few times. The chain joins TRBV4-3 to TRBJ1-6; D uncertain. V lost 1 base and J lost 0, with 19 bases in between. Germline V CDR1 and CDR2: LGHNA, YSLEER. The CDR3 totals 20 residues. The CDR3 here is CASSQAFETNPTSYNSPLHF. CDR3 sequence (DNA): TGCGCCAGCAGCCAAGCGTTCGAGACAAATCCAACCTCCTATAATTCACCCCTCCACTTT.

This sequence joins TRBV20-1 and TRBJ2-5; the match to TRBD2 covers 7 bases. CDR1 and CDR2 (germline): DFQATT, SNEGSKA (reference sequence). The CDR3 is made up of 13 amino acids. The ends lost 2 bases at V and 6 bases at J; junction bases unmatched: 6. The CDR3 DNA is TGCAGTGCTAGACCGGGGGGAGTAAAGACCCAGTACTTC. It translates to CSARPGGVKTQYF.

The CDR3 DNA reads TGTGCCAAGCCCGTAACCGGGACAGGGGGTCAAGAGACCCAGTACTTC. This gives the protein CAKPVTGTGGQETQYF. This chain links TRBV24-1 with TRBJ2-5; 11 bases fit TRBD1. Trimming at V came to 11 bases and at J to 2 bases, leaving 12 bases not matched to a gene. The CDR3 has 16 amino acids. Per germline, CDR1 KGHDR and CDR2 SFDVKD.

This clonotype was seen a handful of times. The genes are TRBV28 and TRBJ2-1, with 7 bases fitting TRBD1. V lost 7 bases, J lost 3 bases, and 9 bases stayed unmatched. The CDR3 consists of 15 residues. CDR1 is MDHEN and CDR2 is SYDVKM in the germline V gene. The CDR3 DNA reads as TGTGCCAGCACCCAACAGGGGACGGTCTACAATGAGCAGTTCTTC. The encoded protein is CASTQQGTVYNEQFF.

This clonotype was detected many times. The chain has TRBV29-1 and TRBJ2-1; D might be TRBD1 (6 bases). Germline V CDR1 and CDR2: SQVTM, ANQGSEA. V was clipped by 5 bases and J by 6 bases, with 14 bases between them. The CDR3 spans 13 residues. CDR3 loop: CSVRGMPGNEQFF. CDR3 DNA sequence: TGCAGCGTTAGGGGGATGCCCGGCAATGAGCAGTTCTTC.

This clonotype has only one observation. CDR3 nucleotides: TGTGCTAGTGGGGTGACGGTCTCTGGAAACACCATATATTTT. It yields the protein CASGVTVSGNTIYF. The V and J genes are TRBV12-5 and TRBJ1-3; D unclear. The V end lost 6 bases, the J end lost 0 bases, and 9 bases lay between the germline ends. Germline V gene lookup returns CDR1 LGHNT and CDR2 FRNRAP. CDR3 length: 14 residues.